This T cell receptor beta chain was obtained from a study of T-cell memory formation after mild COVID-19. This CDR3 contains 12 residues. V lost 4 bases and J 4 bases, leaving 7 bases between the germline ends. The germline CDR1 and CDR2 sequences are ENHRY and SYGVKD. The sample holds many counts of this clonotype. The antigen is not known. 5'RACE, which relied on constant-segment primers, yielded TCR alpha and TCR beta cDNA libraries carrying sample barcodes and UMIs. TCRdb redid the calling of the 5' RACE reads with MiXCR, one entry per CDR3 protein. The table includes more than 350,000 distinct CDR3 sequences, roughly 15% detected once. Study observations and caveats: Nothing confirmed that second-wave clones peaking on day 37 were specific for SARS-CoV-2.

V and J are TRBV10-3 and TRBJ2-5, with D perhaps TRBD1 (6 bases). The sequence came from a man aged 18 to 29 who had mild COVID-19 (a few samples of this study predate the infection). Cell type and time point are not known. Sequenced sample: PBMCs or a T cell subset sorted from them (not recorded which). In DNA form, the CDR3 reads TGTGCCATCAGTGTACAGGGAGAGACCCAGTACTTC. Encoded protein: CAISVQGETQYF.